This T cell receptor beta chain emerged from a study of cytomegalovirus exposure and HLA in healthy donors. Study-wide results and caveats: When a later analysis compared HLA-associated TCR beta chains with equally common others, the HLA-associated chains turned out to be more clonally expanded and to have lower generation probabilities.

The CDR3 contains 16 residues. CDR1 is MNHEY and CDR2 is SVGAGI in the germline V gene. J gave up 4 bases and V 2 bases, and 7 bases lay outside the gene matches. In the PCR, 60 Vbeta and 13 Jbeta primers were used. TCRdb's copy holds only in-frame clones and misses some; the assay was immunoSEQ multiplex PCR. The data hold around 230,000 clones, with roughly 87% observed a single time. To note about this clone: What it binds is not known.

The source material was PBMCs. The chain uses TRBV6-5 and TRBJ2-2; 7 bases fit TRBD2. The source of this sequence is a man aged 35-49 years in good health and CMV-seropositive. CDR3 loop: CASSYRPPGGTGELFF. In DNA form, the CDR3 reads TGTGCCAGCAGTTACCGACCGCCGGGAGGCACCGGGGAGCTGTTTTTT.